This TCR beta chain came from a study of T-cell reconstitution after alpha-beta-depleted transplantation in children. Preparation of the TCRbeta library was carried out with unique molecular identifiers. TCRdb re-derived calls from the PCR reads in MiXCR, one entry per CDR3 protein. Among around 680,000 distinct CDR3 sequences listed, over 15% were seen once. The V gene's germline CDR1 is MGHRA and CDR2 YSYEKL. Trimming cost V 3 bases and J 6 bases; bases outside gene matches: 4. The CDR3 covers 14 residues. This clonotype was seen repeatedly, ten times or more. This rearrangement joins TRBV4-1 to TRBJ2-1, with 8 bases lining up with TRBD1. This clonotype was obtained from a human donor who donated a stem cell graft to a child with acute myeloid leukemia. The source was PBMCs from the stem cell graft donor, collected from the stem cell graft. CDR3 DNA: TGCGCCAGCAGCCATATGACAGGGGCCAATGAGCAGTTCTTC. Translation: CASSHMTGANEQFF.